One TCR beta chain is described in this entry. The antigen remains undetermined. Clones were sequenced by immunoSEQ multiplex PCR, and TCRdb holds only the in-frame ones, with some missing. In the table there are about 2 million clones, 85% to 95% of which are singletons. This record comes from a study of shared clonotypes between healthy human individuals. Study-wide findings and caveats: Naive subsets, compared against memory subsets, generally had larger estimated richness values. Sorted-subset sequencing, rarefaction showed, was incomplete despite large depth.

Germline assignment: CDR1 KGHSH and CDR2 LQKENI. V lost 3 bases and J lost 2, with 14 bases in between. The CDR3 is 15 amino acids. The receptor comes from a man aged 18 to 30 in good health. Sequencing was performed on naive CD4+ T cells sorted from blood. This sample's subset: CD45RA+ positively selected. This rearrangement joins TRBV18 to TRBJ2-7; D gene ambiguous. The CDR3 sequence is CASSPTLLTPYEQYF. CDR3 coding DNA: TGTGCCAGCTCACCGACACTTCTTACCCCCTACGAGCAGTACTTC.